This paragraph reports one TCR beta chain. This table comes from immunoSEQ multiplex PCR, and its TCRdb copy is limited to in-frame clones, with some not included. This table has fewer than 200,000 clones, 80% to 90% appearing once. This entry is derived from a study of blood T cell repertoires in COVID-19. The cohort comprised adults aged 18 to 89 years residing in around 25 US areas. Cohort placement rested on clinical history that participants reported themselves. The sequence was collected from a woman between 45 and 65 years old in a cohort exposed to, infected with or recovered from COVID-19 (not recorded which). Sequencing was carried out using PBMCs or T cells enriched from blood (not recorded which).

In DNA form, the CDR3 reads TGTGCCAGCAGCTTAGGGGACAGGAACCAAGAGACCCAGTACTTC. This codes for CASSLGDRNQETQYF. V is TRBV7-2 and J is TRBJ2-5; 8 bases match TRBD1. Trimming took 1 base from V and 0 from J; bases not matched to a gene: 1. Germline CDR1 and CDR2: SGHTA and FQGNSA. The CDR3 is 15 amino acids.